The entry that follows covers one TCR beta chain sequence. Its antigen specificity is not known. One base away there is no much larger clone; base qualities are not given. This sample is part of a study of T-cell reconstitution after alpha-beta-depleted transplantation in children (dated by TCRdb to about 2016). About the full investigation: T-cell immune reconstitution after TCRalphabeta/CD19-depleted allogeneic hematopoietic cell transplantation in children was quantitatively tracked in the study by means of TCR repertoire profiling. Paper-wide results and their limitations: In some patients, high TCRbeta diversity at day 60 was attributed to recipient T cells and intrathymic progenitors that had survived conditioning. Over subsequent months, a decline in hyperexpanded clone frequencies was noted, and after one year, T-cell counts and TCRbeta diversity were mostly ascribed to newly produced T cells. Apparently early alphabetaT-cell count recovery about two months after transplant reportedly relied on only several hundred rapidly expanded clones derived from non-depleted graft cells.

The sample's treatment or condition label, in plain terms: allogeneic hematopoietic cell transplantation with graft depleted of TCRalphabeta T cells and CD19 B cells. Transplant recipients were children who received TCRalphabeta/CD19-depleted allogeneic hematopoietic cell grafts. The library was built by means of PCR. Sequencing was carried out with an Illumina HiSeq 2500. TCR libraries were prepared with molecular barcoding, using unique molecular identifiers to normalize TCRbeta repertoire quantification. TCRdb trimmed the raw reads at Q25, called clones with MiXCR and kept productive beta chains. Here each entry gathers all rows of one CDR3 protein and keeps the most common genes and DNA. The sample table holds 60,000 to 85,000 distinct CDR3 sequences, of which around a sixth were seen once. The ten largest account for about 54% of the sample. From its cysteine to its phenylalanine, the CDR3 spans 12 amino acids. The read is trimmed to its CDR3 DNA, 36 bases read in frame from base 1. Per the germline V gene, MNHEY is the CDR1 and SVGEGT is the CDR2. Relative to germline, V is 5 bases shorter and J is 3 bases shorter, with 8 bases between their ends.

This sample comprised PBMCs, mostly from graft donor cells, obtained 360 days after TCRalphabeta/CD19-depleted stem cell transplant. This clonotype was sampled from a male patient under 10 years old who had a stem cell transplant for acute lymphoblastic leukemia, so the T cells may come from the graft donor. Rearrangement joined TRBV6-2 or TRBV6-3 to TRBJ2-7; the D gene is possibly TRBD2, with 5 bases matching. The DNA sequence reads TGTGCCAGCAGTCGACTATACTACGAGCAGTACTTC. Its protein reads: CASSRLYYEQYF.